The 10 T cell receptor beta chains reported below all come from one sample, sequenced in a study of blood T cells in healthy people across ages. With a J-beta primer mix and a sample-barcoded 5' primer, a second PCR ran about 7 to 12 cycles. TCRdb fed the 5' RACE reads into MiXCR, producing one record per CDR3 protein. The data hold approximately 800,000 distinct CDR3 sequences, with approximately 60% observed a single time. Sequenced material: blood. These receptors were obtained from a man aged 40-55 years in good health.

The CDR3 bases are TGTGCCAGCAGCCATACTGACTATGGCCATGAGCAGTTCTTC. As protein: CASSHTDYGHEQFF. The rearrangement joins TRBV3-1 to TRBJ2-1; weak D call: TRBD2 (5 bases). This CDR3 region has 14 residues. Germline CDR1 and CDR2: LGHDT and YNNKEL (reference sequence). The V gene lost 3 bases and the J gene lost 8 bases, with 14 bases spanning the gap.

The rearrangement uses TRBV5-1 and TRBJ2-5; possible D gene TRBD2, 6 bases. V was cut by 0 bases and J by 6 bases, with 15 bases left in between. The CDR3 runs to 15 residues. Germline V lookup: CDR1 SGHRS, CDR2 YFSETQ. CDR3 sequence: CASSLAGGEGKTQYF. CDR3 nucleotide sequence: TGCGCCAGCAGCTTGGCCGGGGGAGAGGGGAAGACCCAGTACTTC.

This chain uses TRBV10-3 with TRBJ1-1; 9 bases align to TRBD1. The CDR3 consists of 15 residues. The V gene end was trimmed by 7 bases and the J gene end by 0 bases; junction bases not matched to a gene: 6. CDR1 is ENHRY and CDR2 is SYGVKD in the germline V gene. CDR3 loop: CAITEGQGMNTEAFF. Written as DNA, the CDR3 is TGTGCCATCACCGAGGGACAGGGCATGAACACTGAAGCTTTCTTT.

The chain employs TRBV24-1 and TRBJ2-6, with no clear D. The CDR3 length is 17 residues. V gave up 5 bases and J gave up 2 bases, with 15 bases separating them. CDR1 and CDR2 (germline): KGHDR, SFDVKD. CDR3 region: CATSVGKGRTGANVLTF. The CDR3, as DNA: TGTGCCACCAGTGTGGGGAAAGGGCGTACTGGGGCCAACGTCCTGACTTTC.

This chain links TRBV10-3 with TRBJ1-5; possible D gene TRBD1, 5 bases. V lost 0 bases, J lost 2 bases, and 11 bases lay in between. The CDR3 length is 16 residues. Germline lookup yields CDR1 ENHRY and CDR2 SYGVKD. As DNA, the CDR3 is TGTGCCATCAGTGAGTCTAGGGGATTCGGCAATCAGCCCCAGCATTTT. This translates into CAISESRGFGNQPQHF.

The V call is TRBV3-1, the J call TRBJ2-4, with 11 positions matching TRBD2. J gave up 8 bases and V 0 bases, and 9 bases lay outside the gene matches. The CDR3 contains 17 residues. Germline values: CDR1 LGHDT, CDR2 YNNKEL (reference sequence). CDR3 sequence (DNA): TGTGCCAGCAGCCAAGATCCTACTAGCGGGGGCCCGGACATTCAGTACTTC. This codes for CASSQDPTSGGPDIQYF.

The chain combines TRBV12-3 or TRBV12-4 with TRBJ2-7; perhaps D is TRBD1 or TRBD2 (5 bases each). Trimming removed 3 bases at V and 5 bases at J, with 11 bases between. The length of the CDR3 is 13 residues. The DNA for the CDR3 is TGTGCCAGCAGTTTTGGGGGTGAGAACGAGCAGTACTTC. Protein sequence: CASSFGGENEQYF.

This clonotype showed up just a few times. V and J are TRBV11-2 and TRBJ2-3; 7 nucleotides line up with TRBD1. Trimming at V came to 4 bases and at J to 0 bases, leaving 10 bases not matched to a gene. Germline CDR1 SGHAT, CDR2 FQNNGV. This CDR3 has 17 amino acids. CDR3 nucleotides: TGTGCCAGCAGCTCATTTAGGACAGGCCCTAGCACAGATACGCAGTATTTT. Its translation is CASSSFRTGPSTDTQYF.

This chain uses TRBV20-1 with TRBJ2-3; D not certain. V shed 5 bases and J shed 14 bases, with 17 bases lying between them. The CDR3 sequence is 11 residues long. CDR1 and CDR2 (germline): DFQATT, SNEGSKA (reference sequence). CDR3 in DNA: TGCAGTGCTCAAGACAACCTTCATCCGTATTTT. Protein sequence: CSAQDNLHPYF.

The V and J genes are TRBV10-3 and TRBJ2-3; D tentatively reads TRBD1 or TRBD2 (5 bases each). The ends were cut back, 5 bases at V and 1 base at J, with 10 bases in the middle. The CDR3 totals 14 residues. CDR1 and CDR2 from the germline V gene are ENHRY and SYGVKD. The CDR3 is CAISRDGGTDTQYF. The CDR3 nucleotides are TGTGCCATCAGTCGGGACGGGGGCACAGATACGCAGTATTTT.